This T cell receptor (beta chain) was recovered during a study of blood T cell repertoires in COVID-19. Looking at the study overall: Acute and convalescent COVID-19 samples came from the United States, Italy and Spain. The analysed material was cDNA or gDNA that came from T cells, B-cell-depleted T cells, or PBMCs.

The ends were cut back, 3 bases at V and 3 bases at J, with 11 bases in the middle. The CDR3 spans 15 residues. CDR1 and CDR2 (germline): SGHVS, FQNEAQ. Under the authors' procedure: Reference gene primer amplification yielded estimated nucleated cell counts. Some clones are missing from TCRdb's copy, which holds only in-frame ones; the method was immunoSEQ multiplex PCR. V, J and clone size reflect that table, while D and trimming were determined from the DNA. Of 150,000 to 200,000 clones listed, 75% to 90% were seen once; the top ten hold about 3%. Material: peripheral blood. The V call is TRBV7-8, the J call TRBJ2-2; TRBD2 is a possible D gene (7 bases). The clonotype was recovered from a human donor with acute or convalescent COVID-19. The donor label of this sample is uncertain. CDR3 nucleotide sequence: TGTGCCAGCAGCTTGGCGGGGGCCGACACCGGGGAGCTGTTTTTT. Protein sequence: CASSLAGADTGELFF.